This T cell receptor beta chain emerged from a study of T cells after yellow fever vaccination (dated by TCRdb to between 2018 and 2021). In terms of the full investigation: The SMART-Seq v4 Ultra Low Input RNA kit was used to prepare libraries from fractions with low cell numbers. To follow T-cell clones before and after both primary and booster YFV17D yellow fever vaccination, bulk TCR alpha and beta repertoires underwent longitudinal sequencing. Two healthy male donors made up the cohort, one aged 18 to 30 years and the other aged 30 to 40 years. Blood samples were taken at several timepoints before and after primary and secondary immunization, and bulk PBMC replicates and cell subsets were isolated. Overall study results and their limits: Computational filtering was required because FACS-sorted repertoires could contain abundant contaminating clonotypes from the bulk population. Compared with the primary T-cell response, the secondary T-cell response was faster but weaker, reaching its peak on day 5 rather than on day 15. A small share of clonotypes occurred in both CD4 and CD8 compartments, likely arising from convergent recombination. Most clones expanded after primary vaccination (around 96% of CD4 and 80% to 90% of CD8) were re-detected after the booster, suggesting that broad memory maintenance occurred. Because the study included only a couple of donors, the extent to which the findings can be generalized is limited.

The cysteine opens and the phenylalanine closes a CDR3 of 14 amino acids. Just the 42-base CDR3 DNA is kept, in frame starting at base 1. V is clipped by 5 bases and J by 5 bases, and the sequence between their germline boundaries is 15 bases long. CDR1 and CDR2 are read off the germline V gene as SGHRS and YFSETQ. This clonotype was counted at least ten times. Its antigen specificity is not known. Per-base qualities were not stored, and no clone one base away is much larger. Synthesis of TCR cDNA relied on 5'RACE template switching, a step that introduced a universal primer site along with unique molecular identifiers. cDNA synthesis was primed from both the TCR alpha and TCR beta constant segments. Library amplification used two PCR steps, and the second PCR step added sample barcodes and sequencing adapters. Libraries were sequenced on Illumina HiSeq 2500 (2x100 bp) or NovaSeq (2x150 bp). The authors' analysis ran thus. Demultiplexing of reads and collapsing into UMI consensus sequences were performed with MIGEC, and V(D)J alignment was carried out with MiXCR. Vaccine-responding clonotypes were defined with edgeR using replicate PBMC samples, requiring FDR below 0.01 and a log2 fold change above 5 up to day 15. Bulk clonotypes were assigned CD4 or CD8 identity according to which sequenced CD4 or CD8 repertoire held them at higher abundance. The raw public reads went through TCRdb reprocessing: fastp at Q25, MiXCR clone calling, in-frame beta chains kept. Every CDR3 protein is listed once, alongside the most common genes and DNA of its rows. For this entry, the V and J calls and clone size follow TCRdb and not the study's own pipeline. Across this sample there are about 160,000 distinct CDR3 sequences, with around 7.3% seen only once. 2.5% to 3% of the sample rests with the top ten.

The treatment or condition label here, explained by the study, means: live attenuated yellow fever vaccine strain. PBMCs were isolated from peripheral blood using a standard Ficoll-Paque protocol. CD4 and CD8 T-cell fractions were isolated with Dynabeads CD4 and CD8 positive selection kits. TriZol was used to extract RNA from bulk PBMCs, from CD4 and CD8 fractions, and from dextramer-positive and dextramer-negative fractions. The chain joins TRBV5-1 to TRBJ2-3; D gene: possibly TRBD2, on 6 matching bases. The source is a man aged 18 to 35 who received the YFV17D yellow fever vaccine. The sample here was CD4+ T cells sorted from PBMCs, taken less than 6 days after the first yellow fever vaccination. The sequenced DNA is TGCGCCAGCAGGGGCAGGCCGGGAGTAGATACGCAGTATTTT. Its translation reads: CASRGRPGVDTQYF.